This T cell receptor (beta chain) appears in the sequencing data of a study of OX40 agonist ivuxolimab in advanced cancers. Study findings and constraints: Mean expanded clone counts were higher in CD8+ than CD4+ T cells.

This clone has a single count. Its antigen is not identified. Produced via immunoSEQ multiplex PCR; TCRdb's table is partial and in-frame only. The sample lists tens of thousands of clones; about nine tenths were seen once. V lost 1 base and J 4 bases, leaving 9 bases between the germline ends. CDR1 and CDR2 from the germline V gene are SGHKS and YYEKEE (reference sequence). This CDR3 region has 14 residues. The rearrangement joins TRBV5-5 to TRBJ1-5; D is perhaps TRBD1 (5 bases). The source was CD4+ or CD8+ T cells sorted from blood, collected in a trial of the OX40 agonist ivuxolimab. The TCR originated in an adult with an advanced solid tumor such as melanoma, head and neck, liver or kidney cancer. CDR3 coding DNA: TGTGCCAGCAGCTTGTCTCCAGGGAATCAGCCCCAGCATTTT. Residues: CASSLSPGNQPQHF. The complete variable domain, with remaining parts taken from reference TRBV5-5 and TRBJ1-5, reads DAGVTQSPTHLIKTRGQQVTLRCSPISGHKSVSWYQQVLGQGPQFIFQYYEKEERGRGNFPDRFSARQFPNYSSELNVNALLLGDSALYLCASSLSPGNQPQHFGDGTRLSIL.